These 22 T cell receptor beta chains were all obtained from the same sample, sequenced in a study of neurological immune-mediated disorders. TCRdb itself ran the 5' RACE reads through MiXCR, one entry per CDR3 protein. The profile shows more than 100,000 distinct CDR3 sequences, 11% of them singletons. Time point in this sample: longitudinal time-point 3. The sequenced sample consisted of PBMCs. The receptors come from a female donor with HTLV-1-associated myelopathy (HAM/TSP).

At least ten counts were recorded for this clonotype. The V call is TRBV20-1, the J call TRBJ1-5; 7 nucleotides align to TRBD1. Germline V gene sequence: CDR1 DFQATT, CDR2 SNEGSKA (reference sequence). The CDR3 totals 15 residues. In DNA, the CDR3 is TGCGGCGTAACAAGAAGGACAGGAGGGAATCAGCCCCAGCATTTT. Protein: CGVTRRTGGNQPQHF.

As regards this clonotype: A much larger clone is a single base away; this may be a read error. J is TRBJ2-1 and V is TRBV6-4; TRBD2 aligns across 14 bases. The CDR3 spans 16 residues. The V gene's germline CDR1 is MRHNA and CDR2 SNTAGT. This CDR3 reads CSKGLAGVQTYNEQFF. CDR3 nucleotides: TGTTCCAAGGGACTAGCGGGGGTTCAAACCTACAATGAGCAGTTCTTC.

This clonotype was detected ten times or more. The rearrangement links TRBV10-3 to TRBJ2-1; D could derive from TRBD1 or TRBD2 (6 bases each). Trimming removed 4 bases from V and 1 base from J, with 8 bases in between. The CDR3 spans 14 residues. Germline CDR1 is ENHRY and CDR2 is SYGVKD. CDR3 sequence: CAISGGGSYNEQFF. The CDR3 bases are TGTGCCATCAGTGGAGGGGGGTCCTACAATGAGCAGTTCTTC.

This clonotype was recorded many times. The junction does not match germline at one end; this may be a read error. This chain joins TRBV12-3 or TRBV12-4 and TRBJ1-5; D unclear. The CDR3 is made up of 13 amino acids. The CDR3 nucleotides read TGTGCCAGCAGCTTAGAAGCTGGGCAGCCCCAGCATTTT. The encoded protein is CASSLEAGQPQHF.

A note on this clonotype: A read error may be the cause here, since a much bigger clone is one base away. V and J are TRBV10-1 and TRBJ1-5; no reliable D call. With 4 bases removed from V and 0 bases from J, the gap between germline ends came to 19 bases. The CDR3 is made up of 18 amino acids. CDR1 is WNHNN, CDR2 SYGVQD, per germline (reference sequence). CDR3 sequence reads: CASSGPSAWIYSNQPQHF. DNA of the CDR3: TGCGCCAGCAGTGGCCCTTCTGCGTGGATTTATAGCAATCAGCCCCAGCATTTT.

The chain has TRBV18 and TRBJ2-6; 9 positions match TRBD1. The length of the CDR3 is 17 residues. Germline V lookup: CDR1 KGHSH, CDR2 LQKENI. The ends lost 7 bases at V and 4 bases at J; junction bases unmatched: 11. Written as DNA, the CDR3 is TGTGCCAGCTACGAGGGACAGGGAGTGGCGGGGGCCAACGTCCTGACTTTC. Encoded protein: CASYEGQGVAGANVLTF.

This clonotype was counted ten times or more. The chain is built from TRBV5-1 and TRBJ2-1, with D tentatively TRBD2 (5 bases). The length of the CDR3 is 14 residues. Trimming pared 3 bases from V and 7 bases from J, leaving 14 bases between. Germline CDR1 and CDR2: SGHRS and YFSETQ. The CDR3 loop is CASSYSITGNEQFF. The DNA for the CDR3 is TGCGCCAGCAGCTATTCAATAACGGGGAATGAGCAGTTCTTC. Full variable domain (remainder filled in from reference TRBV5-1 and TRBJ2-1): KAGVTQTPRYLIKTRGQQVTLSCSPISGHRSVSWYQQTPGQGLQFLFEYFSETQRNKGNFPGRFSGRQFSNSRSEMNVSTLELGDSALYLCASSYSITGNEQFFGPGTRLTVL.

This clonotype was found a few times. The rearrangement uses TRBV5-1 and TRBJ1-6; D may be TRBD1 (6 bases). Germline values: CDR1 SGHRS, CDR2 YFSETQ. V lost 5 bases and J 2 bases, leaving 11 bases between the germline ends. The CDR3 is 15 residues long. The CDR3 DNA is TGCGCCAGCAGTTCGGACAGAGCCTATAATTCACCCCTCCACTTT. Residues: CASSSDRAYNSPLHF.

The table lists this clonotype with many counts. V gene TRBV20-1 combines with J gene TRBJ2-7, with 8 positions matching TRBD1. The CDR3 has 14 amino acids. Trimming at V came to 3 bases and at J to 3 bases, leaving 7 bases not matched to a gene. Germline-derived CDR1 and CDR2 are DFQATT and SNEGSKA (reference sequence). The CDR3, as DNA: TGCAGTGCTAGTGGGGCCAGGGGGCACTACGAGCAGTACTTC. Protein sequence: CSASGARGHYEQYF.

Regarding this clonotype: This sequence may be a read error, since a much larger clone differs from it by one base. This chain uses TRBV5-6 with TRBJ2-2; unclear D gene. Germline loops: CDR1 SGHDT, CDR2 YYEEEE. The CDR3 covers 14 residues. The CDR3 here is CVSSTIENTGELFF. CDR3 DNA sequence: TGTGTCAGCAGCACGATAGAGAACACCGGGGAGCTGTTTTTT. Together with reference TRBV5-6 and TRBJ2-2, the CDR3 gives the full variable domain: DAGVTQSPTHLIKTRGQQVTLRCSPKSGHDTVSWYQQALGQGPQFIFQYYEEEERQRGNFPDRFSGHQFPNYSSELNVNALLLGDSALYLCVSSTIENTGELFFGEGSRLTVL.

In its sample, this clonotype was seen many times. CDR3 DNA: TGTGCCAGCAGCCCCGGTTTCCTTAACACTGAAGCTTTCTTT. It encodes CASSPGFLNTEAFF. The V and J genes are TRBV5-6 and TRBJ1-1, with no clear D. The CDR3 extends over 14 amino acids. V was pared by 4 bases and J by 2 bases, with 12 bases between. The germline V gene has CDR1 SGHDT and CDR2 YYEEEE. The full variable domain, with the rest looked up from reference TRBV5-6 and TRBJ1-1, is DAGVTQSPTHLIKTRGQQVTLRCSPKSGHDTVSWYQQALGQGPQFIFQYYEEEERQRGNFPDRFSGHQFPNYSSELNVNALLLGDSALYLCASSPGFLNTEAFFGQGTRLTVV.

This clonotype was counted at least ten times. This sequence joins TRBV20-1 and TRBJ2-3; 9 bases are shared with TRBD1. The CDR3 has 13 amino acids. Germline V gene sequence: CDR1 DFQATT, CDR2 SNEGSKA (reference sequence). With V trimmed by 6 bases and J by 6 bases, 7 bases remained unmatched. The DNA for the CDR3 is TGCAGTGCCCTGACAGGGGGGATGGATACGCAGTATTTT. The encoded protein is CSALTGGMDTQYF.

The CDR3: CASSFFGTEGNEQYF. DNA of the CDR3: TGCGCCAGCAGCTTCTTCGGGACAGAGGGTAACGAGCAGTACTTC. V usage is TRBV5-1 and J usage is TRBJ2-7; 7 nucleotides align to TRBD1. This CDR3 comprises 15 residues. The J segment lost 5 bases and the V segment lost 2 bases, leaving 10 bases of the junction unmatched. CDR1 and CDR2 from the germline V gene are SGHRS and YFSETQ.

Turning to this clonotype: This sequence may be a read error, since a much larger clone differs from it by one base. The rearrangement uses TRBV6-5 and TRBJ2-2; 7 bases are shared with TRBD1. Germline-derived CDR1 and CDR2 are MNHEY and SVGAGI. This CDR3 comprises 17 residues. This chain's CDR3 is CAISLSETGLNTGELFF. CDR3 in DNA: TGTGCCATCAGTCTATCCGAGACAGGGTTAAACACCGGGGAGCTGTTTTTT.

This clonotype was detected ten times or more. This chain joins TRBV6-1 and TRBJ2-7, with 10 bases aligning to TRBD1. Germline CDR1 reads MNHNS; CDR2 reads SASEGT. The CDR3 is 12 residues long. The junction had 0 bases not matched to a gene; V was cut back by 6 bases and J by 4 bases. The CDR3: CASRDRGYEQYF. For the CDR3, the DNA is TGTGCCAGCAGGGACAGGGGGTACGAGCAGTACTTC.

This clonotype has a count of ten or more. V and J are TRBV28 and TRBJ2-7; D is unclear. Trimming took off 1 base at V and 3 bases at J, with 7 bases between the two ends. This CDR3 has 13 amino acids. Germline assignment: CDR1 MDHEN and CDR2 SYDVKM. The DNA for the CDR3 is TGTGCCAGCAGTTTATCGACATTCTACGAGCAGTACTTC. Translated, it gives CASSLSTFYEQYF.

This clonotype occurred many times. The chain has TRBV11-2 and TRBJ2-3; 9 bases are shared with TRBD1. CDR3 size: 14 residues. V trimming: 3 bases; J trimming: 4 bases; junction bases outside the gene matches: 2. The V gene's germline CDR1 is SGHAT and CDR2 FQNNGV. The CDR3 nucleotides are TGTGCCAGCAGCTTCGGACAGGGGTCAGATACGCAGTATTTT. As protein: CASSFGQGSDTQYF.

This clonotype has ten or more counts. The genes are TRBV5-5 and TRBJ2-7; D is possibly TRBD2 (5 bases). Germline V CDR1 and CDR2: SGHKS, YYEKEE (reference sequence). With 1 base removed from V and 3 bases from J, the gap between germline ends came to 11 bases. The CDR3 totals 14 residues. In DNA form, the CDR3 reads TGTGCCAGCAGCTTGTACGAGGGCGGCTACGAGCAGTACTTC. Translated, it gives CASSLYEGGYEQYF. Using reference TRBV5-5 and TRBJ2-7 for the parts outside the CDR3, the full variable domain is DAGVTQSPTHLIKTRGQQVTLRCSPISGHKSVSWYQQVLGQGPQFIFQYYEKEERGRGNFPDRFSARQFPNYSSELNVNALLLGDSALYLCASSLYEGGYEQYFGPGTRLTVT.

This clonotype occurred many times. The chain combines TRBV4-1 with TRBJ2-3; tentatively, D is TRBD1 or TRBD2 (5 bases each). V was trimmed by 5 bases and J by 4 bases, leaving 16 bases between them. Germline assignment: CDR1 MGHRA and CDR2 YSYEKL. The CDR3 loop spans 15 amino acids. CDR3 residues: CASSSGPPLADTQYF. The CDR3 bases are TGCGCCAGCAGCTCGGGACCTCCTCTCGCAGATACGCAGTATTTT.

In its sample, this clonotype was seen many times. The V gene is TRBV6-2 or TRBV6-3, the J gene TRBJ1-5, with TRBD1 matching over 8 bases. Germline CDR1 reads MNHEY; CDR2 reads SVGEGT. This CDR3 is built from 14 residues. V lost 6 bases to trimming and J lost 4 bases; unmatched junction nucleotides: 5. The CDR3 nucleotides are TGTGCCAGCAGAGGGACAGGATTAAATCAGCCCCAGCATTTT. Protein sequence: CASRGTGLNQPQHF.

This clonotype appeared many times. The CDR3 region is CASSSSGGLADTQYF. The DNA for the CDR3 is TGCGCCAGCAGCTCTAGCGGGGGTCTCGCAGATACGCAGTATTTT. This chain connects TRBV5-1 to TRBJ2-3; 10 nucleotides line up with TRBD2. J was trimmed by 4 bases and V by 3 bases; bases with no gene match: 5. This CDR3 spans 15 amino acids. CDR1 and CDR2 from the germline V gene are SGHRS and YFSETQ.

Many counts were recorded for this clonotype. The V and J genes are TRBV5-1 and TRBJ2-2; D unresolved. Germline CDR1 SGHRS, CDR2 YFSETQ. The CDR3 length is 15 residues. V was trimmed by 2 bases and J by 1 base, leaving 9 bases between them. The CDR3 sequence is CASSFIGGNTGELFF. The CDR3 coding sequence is TGCGCCAGCAGCTTTATTGGTGGGAACACCGGGGAGCTGTTTTTT.